These T cell receptor beta chains were read from a single sample in a study of blood T cells in healthy people across ages. A single record per CDR3 protein comes from TCRdb applying MiXCR to the 5' RACE reads. Altogether around 1,500,000 distinct CDR3 sequences are present, around 42% being singletons, with the ten largest covering roughly 7.9%. The sample consisted of blood. These TCRs come from a woman younger than 30 in good health. CDR3s include the opening cysteine and the closing phenylalanine or tryptophan. The D gene is left open where the match is weak. A row's size may be missing; if present it is once, few, many or a size class.

D gene: .; clone size: .; J gene: TRBJ1-1; CDR3 length: 14; V gene: TRBV11-2; CDR3 protein: CASSPLVGRTEAFF; CDR3 DNA: TGTGCCAGCAGCCCGCTCGTGGGTCGCACTGAAGCTTTCTTT
D gene: .; clone size: .; J gene: TRBJ2-3; CDR3 length: 15; V gene: TRBV7-9; CDR3 protein: CASSQWGQLTDTQYF; CDR3 DNA: TGTGCCAGCAGCCAATGGGGGCAGCTCACAGATACGCAGTATTTT
D gene: .; clone size: .; J gene: TRBJ1-1; CDR3 length: 15; V gene: TRBV7-9; CDR3 protein: CASSSFEGGEGEAFF; CDR3 DNA: TGTGCCAGCAGCTCATTTGAGGGGGGCGAAGGTGAAGCTTTCTTT
D gene: TRBD2; clone size: .; J gene: TRBJ2-3; CDR3 length: 17; V gene: TRBV27; CDR3 protein: CASSQYWIAGPADTQYF; CDR3 DNA: TGTGCCAGCAGCCAGTACTGGATAGCGGGGCCTGCGGATACGCAGTATTTT
D gene: TRBD1; clone size: .; J gene: TRBJ1-4; CDR3 length: 14; V gene: TRBV14; CDR3 protein: CASSLQGGSEKLFF; CDR3 DNA: TGTGCCAGCAGCCTACAGGGGGGTAGTGAAAAACTGTTTTTT
D gene: TRBD2; clone size: few; J gene: TRBJ2-1; CDR3 length: 15; V gene: TRBV6-1; CDR3 protein: CASSISGRLHNEQFF; CDR3 DNA: TGTGCCAGCAGTATTAGCGGGAGGCTCCACAATGAGCAGTTCTTC
D gene: .; clone size: few; J gene: TRBJ2-5; CDR3 length: 15; V gene: TRBV7-9; CDR3 protein: CASSLQLGRKETQYF; CDR3 DNA: TGTGCCAGCAGCTTACAATTGGGGCGCAAAGAGACCCAGTACTTC
D gene: .; clone size: .; J gene: TRBJ2-5; CDR3 length: 15; V gene: TRBV4-1; CDR3 protein: CATAIGETDQETQYF; CDR3 DNA: TGCGCCACAGCCATTGGAGAAACGGACCAAGAGACCCAGTACTTC
D gene: TRBD1; clone size: many; J gene: TRBJ2-3; CDR3 length: 13; V gene: TRBV29-1; CDR3 protein: CSVGTGSTDTQYF; CDR3 DNA: TGCAGCGTGGGGACAGGGTCCACAGATACGCAGTATTTT
D gene: .; clone size: .; J gene: TRBJ2-2; CDR3 length: 14; V gene: TRBV9; CDR3 protein: CASSVAGSPGELFF; CDR3 DNA: TGTGCCAGCAGCGTAGCCGGGAGTCCCGGGGAGCTGTTTTTT
D gene: .; clone size: .; J gene: TRBJ2-7; CDR3 length: 14; V gene: TRBV20-1; CDR3 protein: CSAPRGSGHYEQYF; CDR3 DNA: TGCAGTGCCCCCCGAGGTAGCGGTCACTACGAGCAGTACTTC
D gene: TRBD1; clone size: .; J gene: TRBJ1-2; CDR3 length: 15; V gene: TRBV12-3/TRBV12-4; CDR3 protein: CASNIGGTGDYGYTF; CDR3 DNA: TGTGCCAGCAACATTGGAGGGACAGGTGACTATGGCTACACCTTC
D gene: TRBD1; clone size: .; J gene: TRBJ1-5; CDR3 length: 17; V gene: TRBV12-3/TRBV12-4; CDR3 protein: CASSLGDSPYSNQPQHF; CDR3 DNA: TGTGCCAGCAGTTTAGGGGACAGTCCCTATAGCAATCAGCCCCAGCATTTT
D gene: .; clone size: .; J gene: TRBJ2-7; CDR3 length: 16; V gene: TRBV7-2; CDR3 protein: CASSLAGGTSSYEQYF; CDR3 DNA: TGTGCCAGCAGCTTAGCGGGCGGGACCAGCTCCTACGAGCAGTACTTC
D gene: .; clone size: .; J gene: TRBJ2-7; CDR3 length: 12; V gene: TRBV20-1; CDR3 protein: CSAEQGTYEQYF; CDR3 DNA: TGCAGTGCGGAACAGGGAACCTACGAGCAGTACTTC
D gene: TRBD1; clone size: few; J gene: TRBJ1-5; CDR3 length: 14; V gene: TRBV27; CDR3 protein: CATRGRGRNQPQHF; CDR3 DNA: TGTGCCACCAGGGGGAGGGGGCGCAATCAGCCCCAGCATTTT
D gene: .; clone size: once; J gene: TRBJ2-7; CDR3 length: 14; V gene: TRBV11-2; CDR3 protein: CASSLGTVSDEQYF; CDR3 DNA: TGTGCCAGCAGCTTAGGGACAGTGTCCGACGAGCAGTACTTC
D gene: TRBD1; clone size: .; J gene: TRBJ1-2; CDR3 length: 13; V gene: TRBV6-1; CDR3 protein: CASSAYRGVGYTF; CDR3 DNA: TGTGCCAGCAGTGCCTACAGGGGAGTGGGCTACACCTTC
D gene: TRBD2; clone size: few; J gene: TRBJ2-1; CDR3 length: 15; V gene: TRBV5-5; CDR3 protein: CASSPQAGAMDEQFF; CDR3 DNA: TGTGCCAGCAGCCCCCAAGCGGGGGCCATGGATGAGCAGTTCTTC
D gene: .; clone size: once; J gene: TRBJ2-2; CDR3 length: 16; V gene: TRBV9; CDR3 protein: CASSALRGANTGELFF; CDR3 DNA: TGTGCCAGCAGCGCGCTTCGAGGAGCGAACACCGGGGAGCTGTTTTTT
D gene: TRBD1; clone size: once; J gene: TRBJ2-1; CDR3 length: 13; V gene: TRBV7-7; CDR3 protein: CASSLDYRGRQFF; CDR3 DNA: TGTGCTAGCAGCTTAGACTACAGGGGGCGACAGTTCTTC
D gene: TRBD2; clone size: few; J gene: TRBJ2-5; CDR3 length: 13; V gene: TRBV29-1; CDR3 protein: CSVVGRGQETQYF; CDR3 DNA: TGCAGCGTTGTGGGGCGGGGGCAAGAGACCCAGTACTTC
D gene: .; clone size: .; J gene: TRBJ2-2; CDR3 length: 15; V gene: TRBV4-1; CDR3 protein: CASSQTDFGTGELFF; CDR3 DNA: TGCGCCAGCAGCCAAACGGACTTTGGCACCGGGGAGCTGTTTTTT
D gene: .; clone size: .; J gene: TRBJ2-3; CDR3 length: 14; V gene: TRBV7-2; CDR3 protein: CASSSWGGVDTLYF; CDR3 DNA: TGTGCCAGCAGTTCCTGGGGCGGGGTAGATACGCTGTATTTT
D gene: .; clone size: .; J gene: TRBJ2-1; CDR3 length: 14; V gene: TRBV14; CDR3 protein: CASSQVELAWLQFF; CDR3 DNA: TGTGCCAGCAGCCAAGTTGAACTAGCATGGTTGCAGTTCTTC
D gene: .; clone size: .; J gene: TRBJ2-3; CDR3 length: 14; V gene: TRBV20-1; CDR3 protein: CSALGGPLTDTQYF; CDR3 DNA: TGCAGTGCTTTAGGAGGGCCTCTCACAGATACGCAGTATTTT
D gene: TRBD2; clone size: many; J gene: TRBJ2-5; CDR3 length: 15; V gene: TRBV4-2; CDR3 protein: CASSSGSEGSNEQYF; CDR3 DNA: TGTGCCAGCAGCAGCGGGAGCGAGGGGTCCAATGAGCAGTACTTC
D gene: TRBD2; clone size: .; J gene: TRBJ2-1; CDR3 length: 16; V gene: TRBV7-2; CDR3 protein: CASSPQRAGGGSEQFF; CDR3 DNA: TGTGCCAGCAGCCCCCAAAGAGCGGGAGGAGGCAGTGAGCAGTTCTTC
D gene: TRBD2; clone size: .; J gene: TRBJ2-1; CDR3 length: 15; V gene: TRBV20-1; CDR3 protein: CSALNSGGADNEQFF; CDR3 DNA: TGCAGTGCTCTTAATAGCGGGGGGGCAGACAATGAGCAGTTCTTC
D gene: TRBD2; clone size: .; J gene: TRBJ2-7; CDR3 length: 20; V gene: TRBV3-1; CDR3 protein: CASSQTWRGSGSHSAYEQYF; CDR3 DNA: TGCGCCAGCAGCCAAACGTGGAGGGGTAGCGGGAGCCATTCGGCCTACGAGCAGTACTTC
D gene: .; clone size: .; J gene: TRBJ2-3; CDR3 length: 16; V gene: TRBV5-1; CDR3 protein: CASSSQPITGTDTQYF; CDR3 DNA: TGCGCCAGCAGCTCGCAACCGATAACTGGCACAGATACGCAGTATTTT
D gene: .; clone size: few; J gene: TRBJ1-5; CDR3 length: 16; V gene: TRBV6-5; CDR3 protein: CASSYRTAAGNQPQHF; CDR3 DNA: TGTGCCAGCAGTTACAGGACTGCAGCGGGCAATCAGCCCCAGCATTTT
D gene: .; clone size: once; J gene: TRBJ1-4; CDR3 length: 14; V gene: TRBV5-1; CDR3 protein: CASSFGAENEKLFF; CDR3 DNA: TGCGCCAGCAGCTTCGGGGCGGAGAATGAAAAACTGTTTTTT
D gene: .; clone size: few; J gene: TRBJ2-5; CDR3 length: 14; V gene: TRBV6-1; CDR3 protein: CASSKDRTQETQYF; CDR3 DNA: TGTGCCAGCAGCAAAGACAGGACGCAAGAGACCCAGTACTTC
D gene: TRBD2; clone size: .; J gene: TRBJ2-7; CDR3 length: 16; V gene: TRBV7-2; CDR3 protein: CASSLSGGPTSYEQYF; CDR3 DNA: TGTGCCAGCAGCTTAAGCGGGGGACCGACCTCCTACGAGCAGTACTTC
D gene: TRBD2; clone size: .; J gene: TRBJ2-5; CDR3 length: 17; V gene: TRBV7-6; CDR3 protein: CASSLAALTSGYNEQYF; CDR3 DNA: TGTGCCAGCAGCTTAGCGGCTTTGACTAGCGGGTACAATGAGCAGTACTTC
D gene: .; clone size: .; J gene: TRBJ2-7; CDR3 length: 13; V gene: TRBV5-1; CDR3 protein: CASSLLRLDEQYF; CDR3 DNA: TGCGCCAGCAGCTTGCTGCGGTTAGATGAGCAGTACTTC
D gene: .; clone size: few; J gene: TRBJ2-5; CDR3 length: 15; V gene: TRBV6-1; CDR3 protein: CASSETANRQETQYF; CDR3 DNA: TGTGCCAGCAGTGAGACAGCGAACCGCCAAGAGACCCAGTACTTC
D gene: .; clone size: few; J gene: TRBJ2-7; CDR3 length: 14; V gene: TRBV7-9; CDR3 protein: CASSSQYRDYEQYF; CDR3 DNA: TGTGCCAGCAGCTCACAATACAGGGACTACGAGCAGTACTTC
D gene: TRBD2; clone size: many; J gene: TRBJ2-3; CDR3 length: 16; V gene: TRBV7-8; CDR3 protein: CASSSDLGLGWDTQYF; CDR3 DNA: TGTGCCAGCAGCTCAGACCTAGGACTAGGTTGGGATACGCAGTATTTT
D gene: .; clone size: .; J gene: TRBJ2-7; CDR3 length: 15; V gene: TRBV20-1; CDR3 protein: CSARDLRGPTYEQYF; CDR3 DNA: TGCAGTGCTAGAGATCTCCGGGGCCCGACCTACGAGCAGTACTTC
D gene: .; clone size: many; J gene: TRBJ2-7; CDR3 length: 13; V gene: TRBV28; CDR3 protein: CASSLDGSYEQYF; CDR3 DNA: TGTGCCAGCAGTTTAGACGGGTCCTACGAGCAGTACTTC
D gene: .; clone size: .; J gene: TRBJ2-1; CDR3 length: 17; V gene: TRBV6-6; CDR3 protein: CASSPDPMLGIPETQFF; CDR3 DNA: TGTGCCAGCAGTCCAGACCCAATGCTAGGGATTCCAGAGACCCAGTTCTTC
D gene: .; clone size: few; J gene: TRBJ1-4; CDR3 length: 15; V gene: TRBV12-5; CDR3 protein: CASRVGAATNEKLFF; CDR3 DNA: TGTGCTAGTAGAGTCGGGGCTGCAACTAATGAAAAACTGTTTTTT
D gene: .; clone size: once; J gene: TRBJ2-7; CDR3 length: 13; V gene: TRBV6-1; CDR3 protein: CASRQGLVNEQYF; CDR3 DNA: TGTGCCAGCAGGCAGGGGTTAGTCAACGAGCAGTACTTC
D gene: .; clone size: few; J gene: TRBJ2-4; CDR3 length: 17; V gene: TRBV2; CDR3 protein: CASSEARLVLAKNIQYF; CDR3 DNA: TGTGCCAGCAGTGAAGCTAGGCTCGTTCTAGCCAAAAACATTCAGTACTTC
D gene: TRBD1; clone size: .; J gene: TRBJ1-2; CDR3 length: 13; V gene: TRBV20-1; CDR3 protein: CSAQDQGGYGYTF; CDR3 DNA: TGCAGTGCCCAAGACCAGGGGGGGTACGGCTACACCTTC
D gene: TRBD1; clone size: .; J gene: TRBJ2-1; CDR3 length: 12; V gene: TRBV20-1; CDR3 protein: CSAPIQGYEQFF; CDR3 DNA: TGCAGTGCTCCGATACAGGGGTATGAGCAGTTCTTC
D gene: .; clone size: few; J gene: TRBJ2-5; CDR3 length: 14; V gene: TRBV7-2; CDR3 protein: CASSFPRRQETQYF; CDR3 DNA: TGTGCCAGCAGCTTCCCCCGACGCCAAGAGACCCAGTACTTC
D gene: .; clone size: few; J gene: TRBJ2-3; CDR3 length: 14; V gene: TRBV20-1; CDR3 protein: CSARRGPPTDTQYF; CDR3 DNA: TGCAGTGCTAGACGGGGGCCCCCCACAGATACGCAGTATTTT
D gene: .; clone size: .; J gene: TRBJ2-3; CDR3 length: 17; V gene: TRBV2; CDR3 protein: CASRRLLDRYNTDTQYF; CDR3 DNA: TGTGCCAGCCGGAGACTACTTGACAGATACAACACAGATACGCAGTATTTT
D gene: .; clone size: .; J gene: TRBJ2-7; CDR3 length: 15; V gene: TRBV12-3/TRBV12-4; CDR3 protein: CASSLVGPGSYEQYF; CDR3 DNA: TGTGCCAGCAGTTTAGTTGGTCCAGGGTCCTACGAGCAGTACTTC
D gene: .; clone size: few; J gene: TRBJ1-2; CDR3 length: 15; V gene: TRBV12-3/TRBV12-4; CDR3 protein: CASSHPGLDVWGYTF; CDR3 DNA: TGTGCCAGCAGTCATCCTGGACTAGACGTTTGGGGCTACACCTTC
D gene: .; clone size: .; J gene: TRBJ1-1; CDR3 length: 14; V gene: TRBV13; CDR3 protein: CASSVGTGKTEAFF; CDR3 DNA: TGTGCCAGCAGCGTAGGTACGGGGAAGACTGAAGCTTTCTTT
D gene: TRBD2; clone size: .; J gene: TRBJ2-3; CDR3 length: 15; V gene: TRBV28; CDR3 protein: CASPPGGGSTDTQYF; CDR3 DNA: TGTGCCAGCCCCCCCGGGGGGGGAAGCACAGATACGCAGTATTTT
D gene: .; clone size: .; J gene: TRBJ2-4; CDR3 length: 11; V gene: TRBV20-1; CDR3 protein: CSAGAKNIQYF; CDR3 DNA: TGCAGTGCAGGGGCCAAAAACATTCAGTACTTC
D gene: .; clone size: .; J gene: TRBJ1-4; CDR3 length: 15; V gene: TRBV7-2; CDR3 protein: CASSLAAGSNEKLFF; CDR3 DNA: TGTGCCAGCAGCTTAGCGGCGGGGTCTAATGAAAAACTGTTTTTT